This passage covers 4 T cell receptor beta chains from one sample sequenced in a study of T cells in Graves' hyperthyroidism and ophthalmopathy. RNA transcripts provided the source from which TCR beta CDR3 regions were amplified. With the HTBI primer set, the TCR CDR3 went through a first round of RT-PCR. TCRdb fed the multiplex PCR reads into MiXCR, producing one record per CDR3 protein. The sample holds around 340,000 distinct CDR3 sequences, 15% to 20% seen once. The sample was blood. These receptor sequences come from a man aged 25 to 45 with Graves' hyperthyroidism.

This chain connects TRBV28 to TRBJ2-6; D is ambiguous. Trimming took 6 bases from V and 0 from J, leaving 9 bases between them. Germline values: CDR1 MDHEN, CDR2 SYDVKM. This CDR3 is built from 15 residues. CDR3 DNA: TGTGCCAGCAGCTCCCACCTCTCTGGGGCCAACGTCCTGACTTTC. Residues: CASSSHLSGANVLTF.

This clonotype was recorded many times. The rearrangement joins TRBV3-1 to TRBJ1-1, with D uncertain. Trimming removed 6 bases at V and 1 base at J, with 9 bases between. Per germline, CDR1 LGHDT and CDR2 YNNKEL (reference sequence). This CDR3 comprises 13 residues. CDR3 sequence reads: CASSLASNTEAFF. CDR3 in DNA: TGTGCCAGCAGTCTGGCTTCGAACACTGAAGCTTTCTTT.

The chain joins TRBV20-1 to TRBJ2-1, with D perhaps TRBD2 (6 bases). V shed 0 bases and J shed 0 bases, with 9 bases lying between them. Germline CDR1 reads DFQATT; CDR2 reads SNEGSKA (reference sequence). This CDR3 contains 15 residues. The CDR3 region has the DNA TGCAGTGCTAGAGATCAAGCGGGCTCCTACAATGAGCAGTTCTTC. It codes for CSARDQAGSYNEQFF.

J is TRBJ2-3 and V is TRBV12-5; 9 bases agree with TRBD1. CDR1 is LGHNT and CDR2 is FRNRAP in the germline V gene. CDR3 size: 14 residues. The trim removed 7 bases at V and 4 bases at J, leaving 6 bases unmatched. The CDR3 loop is CASAPGQGPDTQYF. CDR3 coding DNA: TGTGCTAGTGCCCCGGGACAGGGACCAGATACGCAGTATTTT.